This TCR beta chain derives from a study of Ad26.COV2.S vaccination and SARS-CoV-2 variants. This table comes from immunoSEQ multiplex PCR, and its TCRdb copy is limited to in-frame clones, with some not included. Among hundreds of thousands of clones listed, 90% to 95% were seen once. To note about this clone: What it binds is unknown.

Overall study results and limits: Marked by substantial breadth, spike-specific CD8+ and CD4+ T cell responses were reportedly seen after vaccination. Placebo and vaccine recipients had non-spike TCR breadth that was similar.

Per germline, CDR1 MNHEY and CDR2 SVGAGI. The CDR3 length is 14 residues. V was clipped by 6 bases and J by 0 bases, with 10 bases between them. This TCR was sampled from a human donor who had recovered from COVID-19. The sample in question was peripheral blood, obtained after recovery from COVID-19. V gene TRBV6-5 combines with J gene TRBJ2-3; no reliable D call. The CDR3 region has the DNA TGTGCCAGCAGCCCCGGGCGAAGCACAGATACGCAGTATTTT. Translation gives CASSPGRSTDTQYF.